These T cell receptor beta chains were read from a single sample in a study of blood T cell repertoires in COVID-19. Assay: immunoSEQ multiplex PCR; the TCRdb copy retains only in-frame clones and omits some. The table lists over 50,000 clones, roughly 86% of them singletons, with about 14% in the top ten. Specimen: peripheral blood. All receptors derive from a human donor in a cohort sampled during active COVID-19. The CDR3 runs from the conserved cysteine through the conserved F or W. The order of the fields is D gene, V gene, clone size, J gene, CDR3 DNA, CDR3 protein. A D gene is named only where the DNA matches it firmly. The size field is filled for only some rows; it gives once, few, many or a size class.

d_call: TRBD1
v_call: TRBV5-1
clone_size: .
j_call: TRBJ2-7
cdr3_nt: TGCGCCAGCAGCCGACAGGGTGATAGCGAGCAGTACTTC
cdr3_aa: CASSRQGDSEQYF

d_call: TRBD1
v_call: TRBV5-1
clone_size: .
j_call: TRBJ2-3
cdr3_nt: TGCGCCAGCAGCTCTAGACAGGGGGCAGATACGCAGTATTTT
cdr3_aa: CASSSRQGADTQYF

d_call: TRBD2
v_call: TRBV5-6
clone_size: .
j_call: TRBJ2-7
cdr3_nt: TGTGCCAGCAGCTCGACTAGCGGGAGTCCGTACGAGCAGTACTTC
cdr3_aa: CASSSTSGSPYEQYF

d_call: TRBD2
v_call: TRBV12-5
clone_size: .
j_call: TRBJ2-1
cdr3_nt: TGTGCTAGTGGTCCAACCTGGACTAGCTCTTACAATGAGCAGTTCTTC
cdr3_aa: CASGPTWTSSYNEQFF

d_call: TRBD1
v_call: TRBV28
clone_size: .
j_call: TRBJ1-6
cdr3_nt: TGTGCCAGCAGCCGAACACAGGGGGCGGTTAATTCACCCCTCCACTTT
cdr3_aa: CASSRTQGAVNSPLHF

d_call: .
v_call: TRBV18
clone_size: .
j_call: TRBJ1-5
cdr3_nt: TGTGCCAGCTCCCCCCGGCAGGGGTACACTCAGCCCCAGCATTTT
cdr3_aa: CASSPRQGYTQPQHF

d_call: .
v_call: TRBV19
clone_size: .
j_call: TRBJ1-2
cdr3_nt: TGTGCCAGTAGTACCGCGGCTAGGGGCTACACCTTC
cdr3_aa: CASSTAARGYTF

d_call: TRBD1
v_call: TRBV11-2
clone_size: .
j_call: TRBJ1-2
cdr3_nt: TGTGCCAGCAGCTTACCTACAGGGGATGGCTACACCTTC
cdr3_aa: CASSLPTGDGYTF

d_call: .
v_call: TRBV3-1/TRBV3-2
clone_size: once
j_call: TRBJ2-1
cdr3_nt: TGTGCCAGCAGCCACCGTACAGGATTAAAGTTCTTC
cdr3_aa: CASSHRTGLKFF

d_call: TRBD2
v_call: TRBV28
clone_size: .
j_call: TRBJ2-7
cdr3_nt: TGTGCCAGCAGGGCCGGGGGGAGACGGGACGAGCAGTACTTC
cdr3_aa: CASRAGGRRDEQYF

d_call: .
v_call: TRBV5-4
clone_size: .
j_call: TRBJ2-4
cdr3_nt: TGTGCCAGCGGGACCCTGGGGGGTTTAAGGAACATTCAGTACTTC
cdr3_aa: CASGTLGGLRNIQYF

d_call: .
v_call: TRBV7-3
clone_size: .
j_call: TRBJ2-1
cdr3_nt: TGTGCCAGCAGCTTACTAGGGGGAAGGAATGAGCAGTTCTTC
cdr3_aa: CASSLLGGRNEQFF

d_call: .
v_call: TRBV5-1
clone_size: few
j_call: TRBJ1-1
cdr3_nt: TGCGCCAGCAGTTCCTCAGGCCGTGCCACTGAAGCTTTCTTT
cdr3_aa: CASSSSGRATEAFF

d_call: TRBD1
v_call: TRBV24-1
clone_size: .
j_call: TRBJ1-3
cdr3_nt: TGTGCCACCAGTGACCCCGGACAGGGGGCTAACACCATATATTTT
cdr3_aa: CATSDPGQGANTIYF

d_call: TRBD1
v_call: TRBV27
clone_size: .
j_call: TRBJ2-2
cdr3_nt: TGTGCCAGCCGGGGAAGGGGGCCAGGCGGGGAGCTGTTTTTT
cdr3_aa: CASRGRGPGGELFF

d_call: .
v_call: TRBV18
clone_size: .
j_call: TRBJ1-5
cdr3_nt: TGTGCCAGCTCACCACGCTGGGACACTAGCAATCAGCCCCAGCATTTT
cdr3_aa: CASSPRWDTSNQPQHF

d_call: TRBD2
v_call: TRBV7-2
clone_size: .
j_call: TRBJ2-2
cdr3_nt: TGTGCCAGCAGCTTGAGCGGGATAGCGAACACCGGGGAGCTGTTTTTT
cdr3_aa: CASSLSGIANTGELFF

d_call: TRBD2
v_call: TRBV18
clone_size: .
j_call: TRBJ2-3
cdr3_nt: TGTGCCAGCTCACCCCGAACCTCCGGGACTAGATCTAGCACAGATACGCAGTATTTT
cdr3_aa: CASSPRTSGTRSSTDTQYF

d_call: .
v_call: TRBV29-1
clone_size: few
j_call: TRBJ2-7
cdr3_nt: TGCAGCGTTGGGCCCGGGTTCCACGAGCAGTACTTC
cdr3_aa: CSVGPGFHEQYF

d_call: .
v_call: TRBV3-1/TRBV3-2
clone_size: .
j_call: TRBJ2-1
cdr3_nt: TGTGCCAGCAGCCGACTAGGTGGGCCCAATGAGCAGTTCTTC
cdr3_aa: CASSRLGGPNEQFF

d_call: .
v_call: TRBV3-1/TRBV3-2
clone_size: .
j_call: TRBJ1-2
cdr3_nt: TGTGCCAGCAGCCAAGGGGCCCTCTATGGCTACACCTTC
cdr3_aa: CASSQGALYGYTF

d_call: .
v_call: TRBV29-1
clone_size: medium-sized
j_call: TRBJ2-5
cdr3_nt: TGCAGCGTCACCGAGGGGGTAGAGACCCAGTACTTC
cdr3_aa: CSVTEGVETQYF

d_call: .
v_call: TRBV5-1
clone_size: once
j_call: TRBJ2-6
cdr3_nt: TGCGCCAGCAGCCTATTCCCTGGGGCCAACGTCCTGACTTTC
cdr3_aa: CASSLFPGANVLTF

d_call: TRBD1
v_call: TRBV5-4
clone_size: .
j_call: TRBJ2-1
cdr3_nt: TGTGCCAGCAGGGTTATGGTCAGGGGGCCCCCCGATACATACAATGAGCAGTTCTTC
cdr3_aa: CASRVMVRGPPDTYNEQFF

d_call: TRBD2
v_call: TRBV9
clone_size: .
j_call: TRBJ2-1
cdr3_nt: TGTGCCAGCAGCGTAGGAACTAGCGGAAGCTCCTACAATGAGCAGTTCTTC
cdr3_aa: CASSVGTSGSSYNEQFF

d_call: TRBD1
v_call: TRBV5-5
clone_size: .
j_call: TRBJ2-7
cdr3_nt: TGTGCCAGCAGCTTGGCCCCAGGGGGACCCTACGAGCAGTACTTC
cdr3_aa: CASSLAPGGPYEQYF

d_call: .
v_call: TRBV7-2
clone_size: .
j_call: TRBJ2-3
cdr3_nt: TGTGCCAGCAGCTTAGTTAGGGGGATCGGGCAGTATTTT
cdr3_aa: CASSLVRGIGQYF

d_call: TRBD2
v_call: TRBV11-3
clone_size: .
j_call: TRBJ2-5
cdr3_nt: TGTGCCAGCAGCTTACGGGGACTAGCGGGACCTAAAGAGACCCAGTACTTC
cdr3_aa: CASSLRGLAGPKETQYF

d_call: TRBD1
v_call: TRBV18
clone_size: .
j_call: TRBJ1-6
cdr3_nt: TGTGCCAGCTCTCCGGGACAGGGAAATTCACCCCTCCACTTT
cdr3_aa: CASSPGQGNSPLHF

d_call: .
v_call: TRBV12-3/TRBV12-4
clone_size: .
j_call: TRBJ2-5
cdr3_nt: TGTGCCAGTGGTGAAGTAGTTGAGACCCAGTACTTC
cdr3_aa: CASGEVVETQYF

d_call: TRBD1
v_call: TRBV6-5
clone_size: once
j_call: TRBJ2-7
cdr3_nt: TGTGCCAGCTCGTCCCGGGACAGGGGCTACGAGCAGTACTTC
cdr3_aa: CASSSRDRGYEQYF